One sample yielded the 4 T cell receptor beta chains listed below, sequenced in a study of shared clonotypes between healthy human individuals. TCRdb's table, derived via immunoSEQ multiplex PCR, lists solely in-frame clones and lacks some. The sample contains about 2.2 million clones, 90% to 95% of which appear only once. Naive CD8 cells, CD45RO-negative and positively selected for CCR7, excluded terminally differentiated effector memory CD45RA+ cells. Sequencing input: naive CD8+ T cells from PBMCs. Every receptor here comes from a man aged 18 to 29 in good health. Some clones in this sample may be carry-over from other donors' samples.

This chain links TRBV9 with TRBJ2-7; D possibly matches TRBD1 or TRBD2 (5 bases each). The V gene lost 3 bases and the J gene lost 3 bases, with 13 bases spanning the gap. The germline V gene has CDR1 SGDLS and CDR2 YYNGEE. This CDR3 region has 14 residues. CDR3 nucleotide sequence: TGTGCCAGCAGCGGGTTGGGACCGAACTACGAGCAGTACTTC. Its protein is CASSGLGPNYEQYF. Full variable domain (rest looked up from reference TRBV9 and TRBJ2-7): DSGVTQTPKHLITATGQRVTLRCSPRSGDLSVYWYQQSLDQGLQFLIQYYNGEERAKGNILERFSAQQFPDLHSELNLSSLELGDSALYFCASSGLGPNYEQYFGPGTRLTVT.

The count of this clone is one. The chain employs TRBV2 and TRBJ2-3; the match to TRBD1 covers 8 bases. CDR3 length equals 15 residues. In germline, CDR1 is SNHLY, CDR2 FYNNEI. After removal of 5 bases from V and 4 bases from J, the junction contained 8 bases not matched to a gene. The DNA for the CDR3 is TGTGCCAGCAGTCCCGGGGCAGGGGGCTCAGATACGCAGTATTTT. It translates to CASSPGAGGSDTQYF.

The chain recombines TRBV5-8 with TRBJ2-7; 10 bases fit TRBD1. The CDR3 contains 14 residues. Germline CDR1 and CDR2: SGHTS and YDEGEE. Trimming at V came to 0 bases and at J to 3 bases, leaving 0 bases not matched to a gene. The CDR3 DNA reads TGTGCCAGCAGCTTGGGGGACAGGGGCTACGAGCAGTACTTC. Translation gives CASSLGDRGYEQYF.

This sequence joins TRBV4-1 and TRBJ2-5; D unclear. The CDR3 spans 14 residues. Germline values: CDR1 MGHRA, CDR2 YSYEKL. The V end was cut by 3 bases, the J end by 7 bases, with 15 bases between. The CDR3 bases are TGCGCCAGCAGCCAGGTTTCCAGAGGTGGGACCCAGTACTTC. This encodes CASSQVSRGGTQYF.